This passage covers 32 T cell receptor beta chains from one sample sequenced in a study of T cell responses to AZD1222 COVID-19 vaccine. Repertoires were generated with immunoSEQ multiplex PCR, while TCRdb's copy carries only in-frame clones and drops some. Counted here are more than 90,000 clones, about 88% occurring once; the ten biggest clones make up over 12%. This sample comprised peripheral blood, obtained 28 days after the second AZD1222 dose. The receptors derive from an adult who received the AZD1222 COVID-19 vaccine.

The chain combines TRBV24-1 with TRBJ2-7; the D gene is possibly TRBD2 (5 bases). Germline-derived CDR1 and CDR2 are KGHDR and SFDVKD. Trimming cost V 4 bases and J 6 bases, with 12 bases left between them. The CDR3 runs 13 residues. For the CDR3, the DNA is TGTGCCACCAGTGACCCGGGGATCAGCGAGCAGTACTTC. Its protein product is CATSDPGISEQYF.

The chain links TRBV27 to TRBJ2-3; 9 bases match TRBD1. The CDR3 loop spans 16 amino acids. Looked up from germline, CDR1 is MNHEY and CDR2 is SMNVEV (reference sequence). V lost 6 bases to trimming and J lost 6 bases; unmatched junction nucleotides: 13. CDR3 loop: CASRDAQGAVGDTQYF. CDR3 in DNA: TGTGCCAGCAGGGACGCACAGGGGGCGGTAGGGGATACGCAGTATTTT.

The rearrangement joins TRBV3-1 (or the pseudogene TRBV3-2) to TRBJ2-7, with 10 bases that match TRBD1. With 3 bases clipped from V and 6 bases from J, the junction kept 5 bases outside the gene matches. The germline V gene has CDR1 LGHDT and CDR2 YNNKEL (reference sequence). CDR3 length equals 14 residues. The DNA for the CDR3 is TGTGCCAGCAGCCAGTTCGGGACAGGGGTCGAGCAGTACTTC. Its translation is CASSQFGTGVEQYF.

The table lists this clone with a few counts. The V and J genes are TRBV28 and TRBJ1-2; D is undetermined. CDR1 and CDR2 (germline): MDHEN, SYDVKM. This CDR3 region has 12 residues. V was shortened by 5 bases and J by 0 bases, with 4 bases between the two germline ends. The CDR3 DNA reads as TGTGCCAGCAGTCAAGCTAACTATGGCTACACCTTC. It translates to CASSQANYGYTF.

On this clone itself: At one end, the junction sequence differs from germline, possibly due to a read error. This chain connects TRBV10-3 to TRBJ1-1; 8 nucleotides match TRBD1. CDR1 and CDR2 (germline): ENHRY, SYGVKD. The CDR3 spans 13 residues. The CDR3 nucleotides are TGCGTAATCCAGGGGGCCAGGAACACTGAAGCTTTCTTT. Translated: CVIQGARNTEAFF.

The chain combines TRBV7-7 with TRBJ1-5, with no clear D. The CDR3 covers 13 residues. The germline gives CDR1 SSHAT, CDR2 FNYEAQ (reference sequence). The V and J ends lost 5 bases and 11 bases respectively, with 16 bases between them. The CDR3 nucleotides are TGTGCCAGCAGCGCCTTGTTTGGCCAGTCCCAGCATTTT. Its translation: CASSALFGQSQHF.

This clone was observed at least ten times. This CDR3 reads CASSSGIFDGYTF. For the CDR3, the DNA is TGTGCCAGCAGTTCGGGTATTTTTGATGGCTACACCTTC. V gene TRBV12-3 or TRBV12-4 combines with J gene TRBJ1-2, with D unclear. Trimming removed 4 bases from V and 6 bases from J, with 12 bases in between. The CDR3 extends over 13 amino acids.

V is TRBV29-1 and J is TRBJ1-4, with D unclear. CDR3 size: 11 residues. The V gene lost 5 bases and the J gene lost 7 bases, with 8 bases spanning the gap. The germline CDR1 and CDR2 sequences are SQVTM and ANQGSEA. CDR3 nucleotide sequence: TGCAGCGTTATGTCTATTGAAAAACTGTTTTTT. Its protein product is CSVMSIEKLFF. Full variable domain (remainder filled in from reference TRBV29-1 and TRBJ1-4): SAVISQKPSRDICQRGTSLTIQCQVDSQVTMMFWYRQQPGQSLTLIATANQGSEATYESGFVIDKFPISRPNLTFSTLTVSNMSPEDSSIYLCSVMSIEKLFFGSGTQLSVL.

This chain links TRBV2 with TRBJ2-1; no firm D call. V gave up 2 bases and J gave up 7 bases, with 15 bases separating them. The length of the CDR3 is 15 residues. From germline, CDR1 is SNHLY and CDR2 FYNNEI. The CDR3 is CASSEIGSDTNEQFF. The CDR3 DNA reads TGTGCCAGCAGTGAAATAGGCTCCGATACAAATGAGCAGTTCTTC.

The J gene is TRBJ1-4, the V gene TRBV5-5; 11 nucleotides line up with TRBD1. The V gene's germline CDR1 is SGHKS and CDR2 YYEKEE (reference sequence). The CDR3 extends over 15 amino acids. V shed 4 bases, J shed 7 bases, and the junction held 6 bases outside the gene matches. CDR3 DNA sequence: TGTGCCAGCAGCAACCGGGACAGGGGGTCTGAAAAACTGTTTTTT. Translated: CASSNRDRGSEKLFF.

J is TRBJ1-1 and V is TRBV27; 10 bases are a match to TRBD1. CDR3 length equals 16 residues. Losses at the gene ends were 7 bases for V and 0 bases for J; bases not matched to a gene: 8. The germline V gene has CDR1 MNHEY and CDR2 SMNVEV (reference sequence). CDR3 in amino acids: CASNSGQGVMNTEAFF. The CDR3 DNA reads TGTGCCAGCAATAGCGGACAGGGGGTAATGAACACTGAAGCTTTCTTT.

The chain joins TRBV7-9 to TRBJ2-3; D is undetermined. V shed 5 bases and J shed 6 bases, with 6 bases lying between them. Germline loops: CDR1 SEHNR, CDR2 FQNEAQ (reference sequence). The CDR3 has 11 residues. The CDR3 here is CASSPFDTQYF. CDR3 DNA sequence: TGTGCCAGCAGCCCGTTTGATACGCAGTATTTT.

The chain has TRBV6-5 and TRBJ1-2, with 7 nucleotides matching TRBD1. The germline V gene encodes CDR1 MNHEY and CDR2 SVGAGI. The CDR3 is made up of 14 amino acids. The J segment lost 4 bases and the V segment lost 8 bases, leaving 10 bases of the junction unmatched. Here the CDR3 DNA reads TGTGCCAGCTCCGAAGGGACAGCCATCTATGGCTACACCTTC. Protein: CASSEGTAIYGYTF.

CDR3 loop: CASSRQIRGPYEQYF. CDR3 DNA: TGTGCCAGCAGCCGACAGATTAGGGGACCCTACGAGCAGTACTTC. The rearrangement joins TRBV5-4 to TRBJ2-7; either TRBD1 or TRBD2 may fit D (5 bases each). CDR1 is SGHNT, CDR2 YYREEE, per germline (reference sequence). V was clipped by 4 bases and J by 2 bases, with 16 bases between them. The CDR3 totals 15 residues.

CDR3 protein: CASSPLTGGYEQYF. In DNA, the CDR3 is TGTGCCAGCAGCCCCTTGACAGGGGGCTACGAGCAGTACTTC. The V call is TRBV3-1 (or the pseudogene TRBV3-2), the J call TRBJ2-7; 9 bases map to TRBD1. Per germline, CDR1 LGHDT and CDR2 YNNKEL (reference sequence). J gave up 3 bases and V 4 bases, and 4 bases lay outside the gene matches. This CDR3 spans 14 amino acids.

The chain combines TRBV13 with TRBJ2-4; D is unclear. The CDR3 spans 13 residues. Germline CDR1 is PRHDT and CDR2 is FYEKMQ (reference sequence). The V and J ends lost 1 base and 8 bases respectively, with 9 bases between them. CDR3 region: CASSLARRDIQYF. The CDR3 region has the DNA TGTGCCAGCAGCTTAGCCCGACGGGACATTCAGTACTTC.

This clone turned up a few times. The CDR3 bases are TGTGCCAGCAGCTTGTACGGGTTTAGTGGCTACACCTTC. This sequence encodes CASSLYGFSGYTF. This chain links TRBV5-8 with TRBJ1-2, with unresolved D. Trimming shortened V by 1 base and J by 7 bases, and 11 bases separated the two germline ends. There are 13 residues in the CDR3. The germline V gene has CDR1 SGHTS and CDR2 YDEGEE.

The rearrangement joins TRBV7-8 to TRBJ2-1, with a possible D match to TRBD1 (6 bases). Per the germline V gene, CDR1 is SGHVS and CDR2 is FQNEAQ. The CDR3 is 15 residues long. Trimming left V 9 bases short and J 0 bases short, with 15 bases between. The CDR3 nucleotides read TGTGCCAGAAAAGACAGGAGTAGCTCCTACAATGAGCAGTTCTTC. Translated: CARKDRSSSYNEQFF.

The rearrangement links TRBV9 to TRBJ1-2, with D tentatively TRBD1 (5 bases). Germline V gene lookup returns CDR1 SGDLS and CDR2 YYNGEE. V lost 4 bases and J lost 2, with 15 bases in between. The CDR3 sequence is 15 residues long. CDR3 coding DNA: TGTGCCAGCAGCATAGGGGACGGTTTAAACTATGGCTACACCTTC. This codes for CASSIGDGLNYGYTF.

V usage is TRBV9 and J usage is TRBJ2-1; D unclear. The CDR3 has 12 residues. Germline loops: CDR1 SGDLS, CDR2 YYNGEE. Trimming took 3 bases from V and 3 from J, leaving 4 bases between them. Here the CDR3 reads CASSEGYNEQFF. CDR3 DNA: TGTGCCAGCAGCGAGGGCTACAATGAGCAGTTCTTC.

This clone was seen a single time. The chain joins TRBV5-1 to TRBJ2-3, with D possibly being TRBD2 (5 bases). Germline V gives CDR1 SGHRS, CDR2 YFSETQ. Trimming removed 0 bases at V and 3 bases at J, with 11 bases between. This CDR3 has 15 amino acids. As DNA, the CDR3 is TGCGCCAGCAGCTTGGGAGGGCAGGAGACAGATACGCAGTATTTT. Residues: CASSLGGQETDTQYF.

This clone was seen a single time. This CDR3 is CASYREPNEKLFF. CDR3 bases: TGTGCCAGCTACAGGGAACCTAATGAAAAACTGTTTTTT. J is TRBJ1-4 and V is TRBV28, with D maybe TRBD1 (6 bases). There are 13 residues in the CDR3. The germline gives CDR1 MDHEN, CDR2 SYDVKM. Trimming removed 8 bases at V and 3 bases at J, with 10 bases between.

The CDR3 DNA reads as TGCGCCAGCAGCCAAGATAGGCCGGCGGCCTACGAGCAGTACTTC. Its protein product is CASSQDRPAAYEQYF. V usage is TRBV4-1 and J usage is TRBJ2-7; no definite D call. The germline V gene has CDR1 MGHRA and CDR2 YSYEKL. The CDR3 has 15 amino acids. The V end lost 0 bases, the J end lost 2 bases, and 11 bases lay between the germline ends.

The J gene is TRBJ2-1, the V gene TRBV11-3; TRBD2 matches 10 bases. Germline V lookup: CDR1 SGHNT, CDR2 YENEEA. Trimming cost V 2 bases and J 7 bases; bases outside gene matches: 14. CDR3 length: 18 amino acids. The CDR3 reads CASSLLRTSGYRGNEQFF. The CDR3 DNA reads TGTGCCAGCAGCTTACTCAGGACTAGCGGCTACAGGGGAAATGAGCAGTTCTTC.

This clone appeared a single time. The rearrangement joins TRBV2 to TRBJ2-3; the D call may be TRBD1 or TRBD2 (5 bases each). The V and J ends lost 0 bases and 3 bases respectively, with 25 bases between them. The CDR3 spans 20 residues. Per germline, CDR1 SNHLY and CDR2 FYNNEI. The CDR3 DNA reads as TGTGCCAGCAGTGAAGCGCGAGACGGGACCAAACAGAGTGGGACAGATACGCAGTATTTT. Translated: CASSEARDGTKQSGTDTQYF.

This rearrangement joins TRBV29-1 to TRBJ2-5; unclear D gene. The CDR3 runs 14 residues. Germline V lookup: CDR1 SQVTM, CDR2 ANQGSEA. Trimming left V 2 bases short and J 1 base short, with 11 bases between. CDR3 DNA: TGCAGCGTTGAAAAGAATACTTTCCAAGAGACCCAGTACTTC. It codes for CSVEKNTFQETQYF.

Comment on this clone: One junction end disagrees with the germline gene, perhaps due to a read error. V and J are TRBV2 and TRBJ1-6; tentative D call: TRBD1 (6 bases). Germline CDR1 and CDR2: SNHLY and FYNNEI. The CDR3 has 13 residues. The CDR3 bases are TGTGCCGGCAGGGGCAGGGCTAATTCACCCCTCCACTTT. Translated: CAGRGRANSPLHF.

The rearrangement links TRBV4-1 to TRBJ1-5; no definite D call. The V gene lost 4 bases and the J gene lost 7 bases, with 11 bases spanning the gap. Germline-derived CDR1 and CDR2 are MGHRA and YSYEKL. The CDR3 totals 13 residues. The CDR3 reads CASSLSGWQPQHF. Here the CDR3 DNA reads TGCGCCAGCAGCCTAAGCGGCTGGCAGCCCCAGCATTTT.

In DNA form, the CDR3 reads TGTGCCAGCAGGACCAGGGCAAATCAGCCCCAGCATTTT. This translates into CASRTRANQPQHF. The chain recombines TRBV6-6 with TRBJ1-5; a possible D gene is TRBD1 (5 bases). The CDR3 totals 13 residues. The germline V gene encodes CDR1 MNHNY and CDR2 SVGAGI (reference sequence). V lost 6 bases and J lost 4, with 10 bases in between.

The chain has TRBV6-6 and TRBJ1-4, with 7 bases lining up with TRBD1. This CDR3 is 15 amino acids long. Germline lookup yields CDR1 MNHNY and CDR2 SVGAGI (reference sequence). The V and J ends lost 5 bases and 6 bases, in that order; junction bases with no gene match: 9. The CDR3 is CASSRGEGGDEKLFF. CDR3 DNA sequence: TGTGCCAGCAGTCGAGGGGAAGGGGGCGATGAAAAACTGTTTTTT.

J is TRBJ2-7 and V is TRBV4-1; 9 bases are a match to TRBD2. Germline V gene sequence: CDR1 MGHRA, CDR2 YSYEKL. V dropped 0 bases and J dropped 4; count of bases not matched to a gene: 4. The CDR3 is made up of 15 amino acids. DNA for the CDR3: TGCGCCAGCAGCCAAGACCGGACTAGCGTATACGAGCAGTACTTC. It is translated as CASSQDRTSVYEQYF.

The chain couples TRBV27 to TRBJ1-4, with TRBD1 identical over 7 bases. V was pared by 6 bases and J by 7 bases, with 14 bases of the junction left unmatched. In germline, CDR1 is MNHEY, CDR2 SMNVEV (reference sequence). The CDR3 length is 16 residues. CDR3 sequence: CASRQTGRRGGEKLFF. CDR3 sequence (DNA): TGTGCCAGCAGGCAGACAGGGCGTAGGGGAGGTGAAAAACTGTTTTTT.